This record covers a single T cell receptor (beta chain). Its antigen is currently unknown. Original analysis: Out-of-frame sequences were removed, leaving 2 million to 2.5 million distinct TCRbeta sequences. The table came from immunoSEQ multiplex PCR; TCRdb's copy has only in-frame clones and leaves some out. V and J calls and clone size are as listed in that table; D and trimming were resolved from the DNA. This sample has tens of thousands of clones, with less than 80% found just once. The sort gate was single viable CD3+CD4+CD8-CD45RO+ cells for memory CD4+ T cells. The CDR3 runs to 14 residues. Trimming removed 5 bases from V and 0 bases from J, with 8 bases in between. Germline CDR1 reads MNHEY; CDR2 reads SMNVEV (reference sequence). This sample is drawn from a study of memory CD4+ T cells and cytomegalovirus serostatus. Overall study: Of the healthy Belgian adults, roughly ten were CMV seropositive and fewer than 30 seronegative.

Study-level results: Each of approximately 63 CMV-associated TCRbeta sequences occurred in one to five individuals. Repertoires predicted CMV serostatus with median bootstrapped AUC of about 0.95.

The chain employs TRBV27 and TRBJ1-5; D not resolved. Sample: memory CD4+ T cells from blood. The clonotype was recovered from an adult in good health and CMV-seronegative. CDR3 amino acids: CASSHRYSNQPQHF. CDR3 nucleotides: TGTGCCAGCAGTCATCGTTATAGCAATCAGCCCCAGCATTTT.